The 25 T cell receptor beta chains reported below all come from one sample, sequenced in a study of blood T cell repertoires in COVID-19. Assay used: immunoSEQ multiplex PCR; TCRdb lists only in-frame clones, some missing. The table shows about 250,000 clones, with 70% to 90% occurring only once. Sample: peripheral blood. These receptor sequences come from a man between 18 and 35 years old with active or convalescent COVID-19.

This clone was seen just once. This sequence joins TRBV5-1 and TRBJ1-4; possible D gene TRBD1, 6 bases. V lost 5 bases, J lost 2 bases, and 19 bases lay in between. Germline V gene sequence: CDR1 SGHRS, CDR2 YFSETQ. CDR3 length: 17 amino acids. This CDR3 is CASSYVPSGVTNEKLFF. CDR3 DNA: TGCGCCAGCAGTTACGTCCCCTCAGGGGTCACTAATGAAAAACTGTTTTTT.

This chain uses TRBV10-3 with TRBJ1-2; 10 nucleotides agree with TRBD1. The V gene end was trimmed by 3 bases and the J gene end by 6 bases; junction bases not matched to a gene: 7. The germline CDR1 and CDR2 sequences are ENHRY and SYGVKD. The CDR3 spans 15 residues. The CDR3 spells CAISERTGGFHGYTF. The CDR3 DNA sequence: TGTGCCATCAGTGAAAGGACAGGGGGATTCCATGGCTACACCTTC.

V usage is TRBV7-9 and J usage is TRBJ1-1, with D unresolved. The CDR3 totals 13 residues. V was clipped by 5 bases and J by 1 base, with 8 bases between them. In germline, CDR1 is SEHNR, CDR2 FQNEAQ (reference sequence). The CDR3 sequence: CASSVDRNTEAFF. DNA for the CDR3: TGTGCCAGCAGCGTAGATCGGAACACTGAAGCTTTCTTT.

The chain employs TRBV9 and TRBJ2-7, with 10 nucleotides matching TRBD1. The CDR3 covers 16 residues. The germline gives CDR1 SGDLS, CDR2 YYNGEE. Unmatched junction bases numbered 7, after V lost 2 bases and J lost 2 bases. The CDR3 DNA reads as TGTGCCAGCAGCGTGGACCGGGACAGGGGAACCTACGAGCAGTACTTC. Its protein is CASSVDRDRGTYEQYF. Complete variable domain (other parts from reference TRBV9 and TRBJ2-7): DSGVTQTPKHLITATGQRVTLRCSPRSGDLSVYWYQQSLDQGLQFLIQYYNGEERAKGNILERFSAQQFPDLHSELNLSSLELGDSALYFCASSVDRDRGTYEQYFGPGTRLTVT.

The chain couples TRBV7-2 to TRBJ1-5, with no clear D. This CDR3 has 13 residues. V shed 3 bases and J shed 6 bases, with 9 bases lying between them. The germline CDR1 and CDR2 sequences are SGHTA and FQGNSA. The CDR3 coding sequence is TGTGCCAGCAGCTTCCAAGGCGGTCAGCCCCAGCATTTT. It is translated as CASSFQGGQPQHF.

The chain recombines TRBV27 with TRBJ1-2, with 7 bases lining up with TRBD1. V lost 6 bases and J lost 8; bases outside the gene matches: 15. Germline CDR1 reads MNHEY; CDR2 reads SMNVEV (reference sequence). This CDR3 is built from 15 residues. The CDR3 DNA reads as TGTGCCAGCAGACCAACCCCACAGGGGACGAGGGGCTACACCTTC. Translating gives CASRPTPQGTRGYTF.

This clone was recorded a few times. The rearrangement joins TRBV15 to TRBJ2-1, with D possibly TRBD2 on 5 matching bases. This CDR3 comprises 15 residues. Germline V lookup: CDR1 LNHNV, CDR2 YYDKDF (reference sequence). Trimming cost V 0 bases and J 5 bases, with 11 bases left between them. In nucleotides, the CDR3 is TGTGCCACCAGCAGAGAGGAGGCAGGCGACAATGAGCAGTTCTTC. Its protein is CATSREEAGDNEQFF.

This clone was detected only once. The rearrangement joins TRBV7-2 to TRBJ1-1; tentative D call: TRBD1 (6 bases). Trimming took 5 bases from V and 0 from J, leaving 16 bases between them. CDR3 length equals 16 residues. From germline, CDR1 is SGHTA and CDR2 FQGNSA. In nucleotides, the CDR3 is TGTGCCAGCAGCCTCCGGGGGGGGGCTATGAACACTGAAGCTTTCTTT. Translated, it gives CASSLRGGAMNTEAFF.

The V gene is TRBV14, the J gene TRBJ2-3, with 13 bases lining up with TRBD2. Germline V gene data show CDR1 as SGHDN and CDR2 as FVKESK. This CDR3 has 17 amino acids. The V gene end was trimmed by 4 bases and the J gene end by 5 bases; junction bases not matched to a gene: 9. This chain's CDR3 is CASSPRTSGSLRDTQYF. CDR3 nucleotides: TGTGCCAGCAGCCCGCGGACTAGCGGGAGTTTGAGAGATACGCAGTATTTT.

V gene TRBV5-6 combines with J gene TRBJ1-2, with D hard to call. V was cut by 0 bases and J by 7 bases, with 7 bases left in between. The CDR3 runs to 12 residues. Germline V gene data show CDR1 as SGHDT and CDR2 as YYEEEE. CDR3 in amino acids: CASSLVSGGYTF. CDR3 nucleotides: TGTGCCAGCAGCTTGGTATCGGGTGGCTACACCTTC.

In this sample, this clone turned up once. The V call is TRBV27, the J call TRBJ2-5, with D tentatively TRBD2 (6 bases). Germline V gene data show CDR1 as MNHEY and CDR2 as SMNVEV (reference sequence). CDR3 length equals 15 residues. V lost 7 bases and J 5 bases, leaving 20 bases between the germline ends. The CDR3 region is CASTLKGQSGETQYF. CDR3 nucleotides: TGTGCCAGCACTCTTAAGGGCCAGAGCGGGGAGACCCAGTACTTC.

CDR3 amino acids: CASSQIAVSYEQYF. The CDR3 coding sequence is TGTGCCAGCAGCCAAATAGCTGTTAGTTACGAGCAGTACTTC. The chain links TRBV3-1 (or the pseudogene TRBV3-2) to TRBJ2-7, with D uncertain. The CDR3 is 14 amino acids. Trimming stripped 2 bases from V and 4 bases from J, with 12 bases between. Per the germline V gene, CDR1 is LGHDT and CDR2 is YNNKEL (reference sequence).

The CDR3 DNA reads as TGTGCCAGCAGTCTAACCCCTACGCCGTATGGCTACACCTTC. Translated: CASSLTPTPYGYTF. The J gene is TRBJ1-2, the V gene TRBV27; D gene uncertain. Per the germline V gene, CDR1 is MNHEY and CDR2 is SMNVEV (reference sequence). The ends were cut back, 5 bases at V and 5 bases at J, with 15 bases in the middle. CDR3 length equals 14 residues.

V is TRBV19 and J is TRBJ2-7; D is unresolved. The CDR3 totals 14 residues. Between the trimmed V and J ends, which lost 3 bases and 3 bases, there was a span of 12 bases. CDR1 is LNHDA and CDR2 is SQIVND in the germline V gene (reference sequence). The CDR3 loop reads CASSIQANRYEQYF. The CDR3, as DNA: TGTGCCAGTAGTATTCAGGCGAACCGCTACGAGCAGTACTTC.

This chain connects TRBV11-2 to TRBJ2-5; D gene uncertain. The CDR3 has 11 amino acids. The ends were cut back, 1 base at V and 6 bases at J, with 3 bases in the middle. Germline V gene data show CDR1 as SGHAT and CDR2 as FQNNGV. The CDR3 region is CASSLGQTQYF. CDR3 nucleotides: TGTGCCAGCAGCTTAGGGCAGACCCAGTACTTC.

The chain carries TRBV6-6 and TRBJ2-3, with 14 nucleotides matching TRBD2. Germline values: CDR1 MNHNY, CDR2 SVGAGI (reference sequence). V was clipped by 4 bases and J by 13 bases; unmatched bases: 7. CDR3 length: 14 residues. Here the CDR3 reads CASSFLPGLAGEYF. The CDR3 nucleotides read TGTGCCAGCAGTTTTCTACCGGGACTAGCGGGAGAGTATTTT.

In DNA form, the CDR3 reads TGTGCCACCAGCAGAGACGCGGGGAGCCAGCCCCAGCATTTT. Amino acid sequence: CATSRDAGSQPQHF. This chain links TRBV15 with TRBJ1-5, with D hard to call. Per germline, CDR1 LNHNV and CDR2 YYDKDF (reference sequence). Deletions cut 0 bases from V and 7 bases from J, with 10 bases between. The CDR3 covers 14 residues.

The CDR3 bases are TGCAGCGTTGAAGATCGTCCAGGAACTGAAGCTTTCTTT. As protein: CSVEDRPGTEAFF. The chain employs TRBV29-1 and TRBJ1-1; D not certain. The CDR3 is 13 amino acids. The germline V gene has CDR1 SQVTM and CDR2 ANQGSEA. Trimming pared 0 bases from V and 5 bases from J, leaving 10 bases between.

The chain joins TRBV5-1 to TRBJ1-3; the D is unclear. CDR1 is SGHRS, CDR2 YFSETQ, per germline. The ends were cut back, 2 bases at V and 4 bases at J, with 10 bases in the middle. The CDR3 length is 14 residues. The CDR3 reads CASSFDGGGNTIYF. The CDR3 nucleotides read TGCGCCAGCAGCTTTGACGGAGGAGGAAACACCATATATTTT. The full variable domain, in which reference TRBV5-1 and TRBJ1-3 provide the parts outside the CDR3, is KAGVTQTPRYLIKTRGQQVTLSCSPISGHRSVSWYQQTPGQGLQFLFEYFSETQRNKGNFPGRFSGRQFSNSRSEMNVSTLELGDSALYLCASSFDGGGNTIYFGEGSWLTVV.

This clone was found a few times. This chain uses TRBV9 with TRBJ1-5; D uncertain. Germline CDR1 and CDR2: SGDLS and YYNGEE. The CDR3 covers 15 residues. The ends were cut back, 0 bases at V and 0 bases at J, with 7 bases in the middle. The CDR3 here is CASSVGGASNQPQHF. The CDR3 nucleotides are TGTGCCAGCAGCGTAGGTGGAGCTAGCAATCAGCCCCAGCATTTT. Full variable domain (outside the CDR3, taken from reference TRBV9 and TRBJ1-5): DSGVTQTPKHLITATGQRVTLRCSPRSGDLSVYWYQQSLDQGLQFLIQYYNGEERAKGNILERFSAQQFPDLHSELNLSSLELGDSALYFCASSVGGASNQPQHFGDGTRLSIL.

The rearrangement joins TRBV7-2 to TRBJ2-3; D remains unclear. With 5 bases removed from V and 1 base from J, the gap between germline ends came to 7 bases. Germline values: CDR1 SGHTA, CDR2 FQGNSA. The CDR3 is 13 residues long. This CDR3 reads CASSPAGTDTQYF. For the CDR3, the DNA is TGTGCCAGCAGCCCCGCAGGCACAGATACGCAGTATTTT.

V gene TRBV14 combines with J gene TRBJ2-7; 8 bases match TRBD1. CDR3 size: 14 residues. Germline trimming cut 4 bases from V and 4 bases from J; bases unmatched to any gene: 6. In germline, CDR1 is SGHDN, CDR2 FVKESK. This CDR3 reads CASSPSGTGYEQYF. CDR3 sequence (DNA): TGTGCCAGCAGCCCATCCGGGACAGGTTACGAGCAGTACTTC. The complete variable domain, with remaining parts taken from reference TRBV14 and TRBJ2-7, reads EAGVTQFPSHSVIEKGQTVTLRCDPISGHDNLYWYRRVMGKEIKFLLHFVKESKQDESGMPNNRFLAERTGGTYSTLKVQPAELEDSGVYFCASSPSGTGYEQYFGPGTRLTVT.

CDR3 in DNA: TGTGCCAGCTCAACAGGGGACAGGGAACCATCGGACACTGAAGCTTTCTTT. It yields the protein CASSTGDREPSDTEAFF. The rearrangement uses TRBV18 and TRBJ1-1, with 9 positions matching TRBD1. This CDR3 region has 17 residues. CDR1 and CDR2 from the germline V gene are KGHSH and LQKENI. The ends lost 5 bases at V and 3 bases at J; junction bases unmatched: 13. The full variable domain, its missing parts supplied by reference TRBV18 and TRBJ1-1, is NAGVMQNPRHLVRRRGQEARLRCSPMKGHSHVYWYRQLPEEGLKFMVYLQKENIIDESGMPKERFSAEFPKEGPSILRIQQVVRGDSAAYFCASSTGDREPSDTEAFFGQGTRLTVV.

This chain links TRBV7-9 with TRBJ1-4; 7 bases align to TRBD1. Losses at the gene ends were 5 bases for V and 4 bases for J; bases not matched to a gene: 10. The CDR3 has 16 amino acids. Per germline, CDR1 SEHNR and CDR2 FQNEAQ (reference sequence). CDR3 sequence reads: CASSHGLGQSNEKLFF. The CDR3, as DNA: TGTGCCAGCAGCCACGGGTTGGGACAGAGTAATGAAAAACTGTTTTTT.

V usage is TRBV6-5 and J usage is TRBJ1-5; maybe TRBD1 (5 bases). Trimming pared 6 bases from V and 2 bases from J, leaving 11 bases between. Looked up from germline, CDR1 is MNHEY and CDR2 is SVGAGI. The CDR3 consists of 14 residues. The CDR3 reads CASRGWGGNQPQHF. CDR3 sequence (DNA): TGTGCCAGCAGGGGGTGGGGGGGCAATCAGCCCCAGCATTTT.